The next 5 T cell receptor beta chains were all read from a single sample in a study of OX40 agonist ivuxolimab in advanced cancers. TCRdb's copy holds only in-frame clones and misses some; the assay was immunoSEQ multiplex PCR. Here the sample spans tens of thousands of clones, around nine tenths being singletons. The specimen comprised CD4+ or CD8+ T cells sorted from blood, sampled in a trial of the OX40 agonist ivuxolimab. The source is an adult with an advanced solid tumor such as melanoma, head and neck, liver or kidney cancer.

V gene TRBV9 combines with J gene TRBJ2-5, with a possible D match to TRBD2 (7 bases). The V gene's germline CDR1 is SGDLS and CDR2 YYNGEE. This CDR3 has 13 residues. With 1 base removed from V and 7 bases from J, the gap between germline ends came to 11 bases. CDR3 nucleotide sequence: TGTGCCAGCAGCGTACGGGGGGCAGGGACCCAGTACTTC. Its translation: CASSVRGAGTQYF.

This clone was detected a few times. This rearrangement joins TRBV19 to TRBJ1-2; D may be TRBD1 (5 bases). Germline V gene lookup returns CDR1 LNHDA and CDR2 SQIVND (reference sequence). This CDR3 is 11 amino acids long. The ends were cut back, 10 bases at V and 3 bases at J, with 9 bases in the middle. CDR3 bases: TGTGCCACCGGGACGGACTATGGCTACACCTTC. Residues: CATGTDYGYTF.

The CDR3 reads CAWSPGTANTEAFF. The CDR3 nucleotides are TGTGCCTGGAGTCCCGGGACAGCGAACACTGAAGCTTTCTTT. The chain is built from TRBV30 and TRBJ1-1; 7 bases match TRBD1. Per germline, CDR1 GTSNPN and CDR2 SVGIG (reference sequence). Trimming removed 2 bases from V and 1 base from J; junction bases left unmatched: 4. This CDR3 has 14 amino acids.

The CDR3 spells CASSQGQGLAKNIQYF. DNA for the CDR3: TGTGCCAGCAGCCAAGGACAGGGGCTAGCCAAAAACATTCAGTACTTC. This chain joins TRBV14 and TRBJ2-4, with 8 bases fitting TRBD1. The CDR3 spans 16 residues. V shed 1 base and J 0 bases; nucleotides not matched to a gene: 2. Germline V CDR1 and CDR2: SGHDN, FVKESK.

The V gene is TRBV5-1, the J gene TRBJ2-7; 11 bases fit TRBD1. Germline-derived CDR1 and CDR2 are SGHRS and YFSETQ. The CDR3 sequence is 17 residues long. The ends lost 0 bases at V and 3 bases at J; junction bases unmatched: 8. The DNA of the CDR3 is TGCGCCAGCAGCTTGGTTCCCGGACAGGGGGCTCTCTACGAGCAGTACTTC. As protein: CASSLVPGQGALYEQYF.